This T cell receptor (beta chain) was captured by sequencing in a study of blood T cell repertoires in COVID-19. The protocol was immunoSEQ multiplex PCR, while the TCRdb copy is restricted to in-frame clones and leaves out a portion. The table records hundreds of thousands of clones, 80% to 90% of them present only once. V was shortened by 1 base and J by 13 bases, with 14 bases between the two germline ends. The CDR3 consists of 13 residues. The V gene's germline CDR1 is LNHDA and CDR2 SQIVND (reference sequence). The sequenced material came from peripheral blood. V is TRBV19 and J is TRBJ2-1; a possible D gene is TRBD2 (6 bases). The origin of this receptor is a woman in her twenties or thirties with COVID-19, enrolled during active disease. The CDR3 reads CASSIGLTGDQFF. The CDR3 nucleotides are TGTGCCAGTAGTATAGGGCTCACGGGAGATCAGTTCTTC. Filled out from reference TRBV19 and TRBJ2-1, the complete variable domain reads DGGITQSPKYLFRKEGQNVTLSCEQNLNHDAMYWYRQDPGQGLRLIYYSQIVNDFQKGDIAEGYSVSREKKESFPLTVTSAQKNPTAFYLCASSIGLTGDQFFGPGTRLTVL.